The clone carrying this T cell receptor beta chain occurred a few times. The source of the sample is a study of response to subunit inactivated influenza vaccine. CDR3 length equals 15 residues. Germline CDR1 DFQATT, CDR2 SNEGSKA (reference sequence). The germline V and J ends were trimmed by 2 bases and 1 base, with 13 bases remaining between them. TCRdb reprocessed the RT-PCR reads with MiXCR, giving one entry per CDR3 protein. Altogether just under 550,000 distinct CDR3 sequences are present, approximately 24% being singletons, with the ten largest covering about 3%. Another study also made use of these data, one on T cells expressing NK-cell markers. In that study: What made the TCR beta cDNA was 5'RACE template switching with UMIs.

V gene TRBV20-1 combines with J gene TRBJ2-3; D gene ambiguous. The specimen comprised CD4+ T cells sorted from PBMCs, sampled about 13 days after vaccination. The receptor's source is a man in his fifties who received an inactivated influenza vaccine. The CDR3 DNA is TGCAGTGCTAGACACAGAGAAGTTGGCACAGATACGCAGTATTTT. This sequence encodes CSARHREVGTDTQYF.